Presented here are 26 T cell receptor beta chains from one specimen sequenced in a study of CD8+ T cells in alopecia areata. As to treatment: oral pan-JAK inhibitor, 5-10 mg twice daily. Extracted RNA was reverse transcribed into cDNA, the sequencing template. This table comes from immunoSEQ multiplex PCR, and its TCRdb copy is limited to in-frame clones, with some not included. Seen here are 100,000 to 140,000 clones, 84% observed once, and the top ten hold less than 30%. The sequencing here drew on CD8+ T cells sorted from blood, taken at week 24, from a patient treated with tofacitinib. These receptors were taken from a human donor with alopecia areata.

Written as DNA, the CDR3 is TGCGCCAGGGGACAGGGCGGAAAGGGCTACACCTTC. It specifies CARGQGGKGYTF. The chain combines TRBV23-1 with TRBJ1-2; TRBD1 agrees at 9 bases. TRBV23-1 is placed among ORFs of uncertain function. The J segment lost 8 bases and the V segment lost 9 bases, leaving 7 bases of the junction unmatched. The CDR3 extends over 12 amino acids.

The chain carries TRBV5-1 and TRBJ1-1; D ambiguous. Between the trimmed V and J ends, which lost 0 bases and 2 bases, there was a span of 8 bases. The CDR3 is 14 amino acids. Germline CDR1 reads SGHRS; CDR2 reads YFSETQ. CDR3 sequence reads: CASSLAGPNTEAFF. The CDR3 region has the DNA TGCGCCAGCAGCTTGGCGGGTCCAAACACTGAAGCTTTCTTT.

This clone was detected only once. The chain combines TRBV2 with TRBJ2-7; 10 nucleotides agree with TRBD1. The CDR3 is 14 residues long. V lost 5 bases to trimming and J lost 3 bases; unmatched junction nucleotides: 4. Germline values: CDR1 SNHLY, CDR2 FYNNEI. In nucleotides, the CDR3 is TGTGCCAGCAGTACCGGGACAGGGGTCTACGAGCAGTACTTC. Translated: CASSTGTGVYEQYF.

The rearrangement joins TRBV4-1 to TRBJ1-5, with 7 bases matching TRBD1. CDR1 and CDR2 from the germline V gene are MGHRA and YSYEKL. The CDR3 has 13 residues. The trim removed 5 bases at V and 7 bases at J, leaving 5 bases unmatched. CDR3 loop: CASSSNRGQPQHF. CDR3 sequence (DNA): TGCGCCAGCAGCAGTAACAGGGGACAGCCCCAGCATTTT.

The chain combines TRBV15 with TRBJ2-3; D is possibly TRBD2 (6 bases). Germline V gene lookup returns CDR1 LNHNV and CDR2 YYDKDF (reference sequence). This CDR3 spans 15 amino acids. Trimming removed 4 bases at V and 4 bases at J, with 15 bases between. CDR3 coding DNA: TGTGCCACCAGCAAATCGGGTTCGGGGGCAGATACGCAGTATTTT. It translates to CATSKSGSGADTQYF.

The V call is TRBV4-1, the J call TRBJ1-2; 8 nucleotides line up with TRBD1. V lost 0 bases and J lost 2; bases outside the gene matches: 8. Looked up from germline, CDR1 is MGHRA and CDR2 is YSYEKL. The CDR3 loop spans 17 amino acids. As DNA, the CDR3 is TGCGCCAGCAGCCAAGATGTCGGCCAGGGGGCGAACTATGGCTACACCTTC. It codes for CASSQDVGQGANYGYTF.

The chain links TRBV4-2 to TRBJ2-7; D unclear. CDR3 size: 13 residues. From germline, CDR1 is LGHNA and CDR2 YNFKEQ. The V gene lost 0 bases and the J gene lost 4 bases, with 7 bases spanning the gap. For the CDR3, the DNA is TGTGCCAGCAGCCAAGACCCACCGTACGAGCAGTACTTC. Amino acids: CASSQDPPYEQYF.

The rearrangement uses TRBV9 and TRBJ2-7; either TRBD1 or TRBD2 may supply D (5 bases each). Germline V gene sequence: CDR1 SGDLS, CDR2 YYNGEE. The V end lost 5 bases, the J end lost 6 bases, and 15 bases lay between the germline ends. This CDR3 region has 13 residues. The chain's CDR3 is CASRRDGEREQYF. CDR3 in DNA: TGTGCCAGCAGAAGGGACGGCGAACGCGAGCAGTACTTC.

The sample holds a few counts of this clone. This chain links TRBV4-2 with TRBJ2-7; D call uncertain. V lost 0 bases to trimming and J lost 2 bases, with 11 bases between them. The CDR3 sequence is 15 residues long. CDR1 is LGHNA, CDR2 YNFKEQ, per germline. The CDR3, as DNA: TGTGCCAGCAGCCAAGAGTCCCCGGCCCCCTACGAGCAGTACTTC. Encoded protein: CASSQESPAPYEQYF.

This chain uses TRBV13 with TRBJ2-3, with a possible D match to TRBD1 (5 bases). The CDR3 covers 15 residues. V lost 0 bases to trimming and J lost 1 base, with 8 bases between them. Germline V gene data show CDR1 as PRHDT and CDR2 as FYEKMQ (reference sequence). The CDR3 loop is CASSLGPRGTDTQYF. The CDR3 DNA sequence: TGTGCCAGCAGCTTAGGCCCCAGGGGCACAGATACGCAGTATTTT.

The chain has TRBV5-6 and TRBJ2-3, with D hard to call. This CDR3 is built from 14 residues. V gave up 0 bases and J gave up 6 bases, with 11 bases separating them. Germline-derived CDR1 and CDR2 are SGHDT and YYEEEE. The CDR3 sequence: CASSLAGRRDTQYF. The CDR3 DNA is TGTGCCAGCAGCTTGGCCGGCCGCCGGGATACGCAGTATTTT.

With regard to this clone: Other nucleotide sequences from this sample produce the same CDR3. The chain has TRBV6-5 and TRBJ2-5, with D tentatively TRBD1 (6 bases). Deletions cut 2 bases from V and 5 bases from J, with 9 bases between. From germline, CDR1 is MNHEY and CDR2 SVGAGI. The CDR3 is 13 amino acids. The CDR3 DNA reads TGTGCCAGCAGTTACCGGACAGAGGAGACCCAGTACTTC. It translates to CASSYRTEETQYF.

This sequence joins TRBV30 and TRBJ2-1, with a weak D call TRBD2 (6 bases). Germline V gene data show CDR1 as GTSNPN and CDR2 as SVGIG (reference sequence). Deletions cut 3 bases from V and 10 bases from J, with 19 bases between. The CDR3 totals 14 residues. DNA for the CDR3: TGTGCCTGGAGCGGCGGGCGGGGTTTGGGGGAGCAGTTCTTC. This sequence encodes CAWSGGRGLGEQFF.

V usage is TRBV5-1 and J usage is TRBJ2-7, with D possibly being TRBD1 (7 bases). The V gene lost 0 bases and the J gene lost 5 bases, with 12 bases spanning the gap. The CDR3 covers 14 residues. Germline assignment: CDR1 SGHRS and CDR2 YFSETQ. CDR3: CASSLGQGEDEQYF. CDR3 bases: TGCGCCAGCAGCTTGGGGCAGGGGGAGGACGAGCAGTACTTC.

This chain joins TRBV4-3 and TRBJ2-1; TRBD1 aligns across 10 bases. V shed 0 bases and J 3 bases; nucleotides not matched to a gene: 2. From germline, CDR1 is LGHNA and CDR2 YSLEER. This CDR3 region has 16 residues. The CDR3 loop reads CASSQERDRGYNEQFF. The CDR3 bases are TGCGCCAGCAGCCAAGAGAGGGACAGGGGCTACAATGAGCAGTTCTTC.

This rearrangement joins TRBV2 to TRBJ2-1, with TRBD1 matching over 8 bases. V was clipped by 2 bases and J by 8 bases; unmatched bases: 8. The CDR3 spans 15 residues. CDR1 is SNHLY and CDR2 is FYNNEI in the germline V gene. The CDR3 DNA is TGTGCCAGCAGTGAATACGGGACAGGTCGGGATGAGCAGTTCTTC. Its protein is CASSEYGTGRDEQFF.

The CDR3 here is CASTDDRGWDGYTF. CDR3 DNA sequence: TGTGCCAGCACCGACGACAGGGGGTGGGATGGCTACACCTTC. The chain carries TRBV11-2 and TRBJ1-2; 9 bases are shared with TRBD1. J gave up 6 bases and V 7 bases, and 9 bases lay outside the gene matches. From germline, CDR1 is SGHAT and CDR2 FQNNGV. This CDR3 region has 14 residues.

V gene TRBV7-9 combines with J gene TRBJ1-4, with D possibly TRBD1 on 6 matching bases. This CDR3 contains 11 residues. Looked up from germline, CDR1 is SEHNR and CDR2 is FQNEAQ (reference sequence). V lost 8 bases to trimming and J lost 13 bases, with 14 bases between them. CDR3 in DNA: TGTGCCAGCCAAGCGGAGGGGGTACTGTTTTTT. Its protein product is CASQAEGVLFF.

The chain couples TRBV5-4 to TRBJ1-2, with 10 bases identical to TRBD1. Germline CDR1 and CDR2: SGHNT and YYREEE (reference sequence). The CDR3 loop spans 15 amino acids. V gave up 2 bases and J gave up 6 bases; unmatched junction bases: 7. The CDR3 loop is CASSLGPGTGDGYTF. DNA for the CDR3: TGTGCCAGCAGCTTAGGACCCGGGACAGGGGATGGCTACACCTTC.

This chain joins TRBV7-8 and TRBJ2-7; D possibly corresponds to TRBD1 (5 bases). Trimming pared 5 bases from V and 2 bases from J, leaving 16 bases between. CDR1 is SGHVS, CDR2 FQNEAQ, per germline. The CDR3 runs to 15 residues. CDR3 DNA sequence: TGTGCCAGCAGCCCTCGGACATCGCCCCCCTACGAGCAGTACTTC. The encoded protein is CASSPRTSPPYEQYF.

The chain recombines TRBV7-2 with TRBJ2-1; a weak D match, TRBD2 (6 bases). The V end was cut by 5 bases, the J end by 6 bases, with 17 bases between. This CDR3 contains 15 residues. The V gene's germline CDR1 is SGHTA and CDR2 FQGNSA. In DNA, the CDR3 is TGTGCCAGCAGCCAGGAGAGTCTAGCGATCAATGAGCAGTTCTTC. The encoded protein is CASSQESLAINEQFF.

This chain uses TRBV6-6 with TRBJ2-2; D is tentatively TRBD1 or TRBD2 (6 bases each). The V and J ends lost 6 bases and 7 bases respectively, with 15 bases between them. Germline V CDR1 and CDR2: MNHNY, SVGAGI (reference sequence). This CDR3 is built from 14 residues. CDR3 bases: TGTGCCAGCAGCTCCCGGGGGCATGGCGGGGAGCTGTTTTTT. It codes for CASSSRGHGGELFF.

The chain links TRBV25-1 to TRBJ2-5, with D possibly TRBD1 on 6 matching bases. Trimming took off 3 bases at V and 6 bases at J, with 14 bases between the two ends. The CDR3 contains 14 residues. CDR1 MGHDK and CDR2 SYGVNS come from the germline V gene. The CDR3 DNA sequence: TGTGCCAGCAGTGAGTCAGGGGATTCTAAGACCCAGTACTTC. This translates into CASSESGDSKTQYF.

There are a few counts of this clone. The chain carries TRBV13 and TRBJ2-3; D uncertain. CDR1 PRHDT and CDR2 FYEKMQ come from the germline V gene (reference sequence). Trimming removed 2 bases at V and 3 bases at J, with 3 bases between. CDR3 size: 12 residues. The CDR3 bases are TGTGCCAGCAGCTTAAGAACAGATACGCAGTATTTT. Translation: CASSLRTDTQYF.

This clone was counted a single time. The chain employs TRBV6-1 and TRBJ2-3, with 7 bases aligning to TRBD2. V trimming: 3 bases; J trimming: 3 bases; junction bases outside the gene matches: 6. The CDR3 is 15 amino acids. The germline CDR1 and CDR2 sequences are MNHNS and SASEGT. CDR3 loop: CASSEEGTTTDTQYF. In nucleotides, the CDR3 is TGTGCCAGCAGTGAGGAAGGGACTACAACAGATACGCAGTATTTT.

To note about this clone: This sample includes further DNA sequences coding for the same CDR3. The chain has TRBV7-9 and TRBJ2-2; D is uncertain. Germline lookup yields CDR1 SEHNR and CDR2 FQNEAQ (reference sequence). The CDR3 covers 12 residues. V was trimmed by 1 base and J by 6 bases, leaving 3 bases between them. CDR3 DNA sequence: TGTGCCAGCAGCTTAGGTCCCGGGGAGCTGTTTTTT. The encoded protein is CASSLGPGELFF.